The clone carrying this T cell receptor beta chain has at least ten counts. This sample stems from a study of regulatory T cells in long-lasting Graves disease. V was pared by 3 bases and J by 5 bases, with 11 bases of the junction left unmatched. The V gene's germline CDR1 is DFQATT and CDR2 SNEGSKA (reference sequence). The CDR3 is made up of 15 amino acids. Time point in this sample: newly diagnosed GD, antithyroid drugs for less than 3 months. PBMC-extracted RNA yielded the TCR library. Assembly of TCR beta libraries relied on iRepertoire HTBI primers together with Arm-PCR of CDR3 regions. Each CDR3 protein is one row after TCRdb ran MiXCR on the multiplex PCR reads. Here the sample spans 540,000 or so distinct CDR3 sequences, 13% being singletons. Another study also made use of these data, one on T cells in Graves' hyperthyroidism and ophthalmopathy.

The sequencing here drew on peripheral blood mononuclear cells (PBMCs), taken at new diagnosis, from a patient treated with antithyroid drugs. This sequence originates from a man in his thirties or forties with Graves disease. This sequence joins TRBV20-1 and TRBJ2-5, with 8 bases aligning to TRBD1. Here the CDR3 reads CSASSRTGRRETQYF. CDR3 DNA: TGCAGTGCTAGTTCCCGGACAGGGCGCCGGGAGACCCAGTACTTC.